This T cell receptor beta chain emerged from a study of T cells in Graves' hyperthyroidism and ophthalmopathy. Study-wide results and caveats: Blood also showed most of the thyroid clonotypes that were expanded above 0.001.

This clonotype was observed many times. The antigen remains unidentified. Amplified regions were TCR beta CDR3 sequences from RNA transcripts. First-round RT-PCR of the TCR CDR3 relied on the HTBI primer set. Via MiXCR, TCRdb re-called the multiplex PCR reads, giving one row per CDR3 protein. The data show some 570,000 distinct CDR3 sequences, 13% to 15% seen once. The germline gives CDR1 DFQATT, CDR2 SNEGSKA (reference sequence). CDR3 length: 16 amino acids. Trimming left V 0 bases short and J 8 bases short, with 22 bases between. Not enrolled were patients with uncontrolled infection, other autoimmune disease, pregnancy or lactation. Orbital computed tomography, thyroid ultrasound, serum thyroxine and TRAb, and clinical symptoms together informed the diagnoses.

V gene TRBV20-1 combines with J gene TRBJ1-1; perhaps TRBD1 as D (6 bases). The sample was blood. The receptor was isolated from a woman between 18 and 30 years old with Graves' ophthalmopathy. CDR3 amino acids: CSARDNREVRVREAFF. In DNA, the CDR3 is TGCAGTGCTAGAGATAACAGGGAAGTCCGAGTGAGGGAAGCTTTCTTT.